A single sample gave rise to the 20 T cell receptor beta chains below, sequenced in a study of PD-1 blockade in classical Hodgkin lymphoma (dated by TCRdb to about 2020). The method behind the library was the immunoSEQ multiplex PCR assay. TCRdb provides this immuneACCESS table in a form limited to in-frame rearrangements. Some clones are lacking; in checked studies, under half of them reflect an unresolved V gene, and why the rest are absent is not known. This sample comprises 25,000 to 30,000 clones, about 89% of them detected only once. Clones ranked in the top ten supply about 0.33% of the sample. What this sample's time point label stands for: newly diagnosed, previously untreated cHL patient sample. A Miltenyi CD4+ T cell isolation kit was used for magnetic negative selection to purify CD4+ T cells from thawed PBMCs. Sample: CD4+ T cells from blood. The receptors come from a human donor with classical Hodgkin lymphoma.

The rearrangement links TRBV5-4 to TRBJ1-2; 10 bases fit TRBD1. CDR3 length: 15 amino acids. V shed 2 bases, J shed 4 bases, and the junction held 5 bases outside the gene matches. CDR1 and CDR2 (germline): SGHNT, YYREEE (reference sequence). The CDR3 bases are TGTGCCAGCAGCTTAACCGGGACAGGGGCCTATGGCTACACCTTC. The encoded protein is CASSLTGTGAYGYTF.

The V gene is TRBV7-3, the J gene TRBJ2-2, with D unresolved. Trimming took off 1 base at V and 1 base at J, with 1 base between the two ends. This CDR3 has 13 amino acids. Germline V lookup: CDR1 SGHTA, CDR2 FQGTGA. The CDR3 loop is CASSLMNTGELFF. The CDR3, as DNA: TGTGCCAGCAGCTTAATGAACACCGGGGAGCTGTTTTTT.

The chain combines TRBV28 with TRBJ1-5; tentatively, D is TRBD1 (6 bases). Deletions cut 2 bases from V and 6 bases from J, with 11 bases between. CDR1 and CDR2 (germline): MDHEN, SYDVKM. CDR3 length: 14 residues. CDR3 sequence: CASSLGGGTQPQHF. CDR3 nucleotide sequence: TGTGCCAGCAGTTTAGGGGGGGGCACTCAGCCCCAGCATTTT.

This clone showed up just a few times. The chain has TRBV5-1 and TRBJ2-7, with 11 bases identical to TRBD1. Per the germline V gene, CDR1 is SGHRS and CDR2 is YFSETQ. With V trimmed by 4 bases and J by 5 bases, 14 bases remained unmatched. The CDR3 is made up of 17 amino acids. The CDR3 sequence: CASSLGTGGQFQNEQYF. The CDR3 coding sequence is TGCGCCAGCAGCCTCGGGACAGGGGGGCAATTTCAGAACGAGCAGTACTTC.

The chain recombines TRBV9 with TRBJ2-2; D may be TRBD1 (6 bases). The CDR3 totals 16 residues. Germline CDR1 SGDLS, CDR2 YYNGEE. Deletions cut 4 bases from V and 2 bases from J, with 15 bases between. This CDR3 is CASSITGQVNTGELFF. The CDR3, as DNA: TGTGCCAGCAGCATAACGGGACAAGTCAACACCGGGGAGCTGTTTTTT. The full variable domain, with the rest looked up from reference TRBV9 and TRBJ2-2, is DSGVTQTPKHLITATGQRVTLRCSPRSGDLSVYWYQQSLDQGLQFLIQYYNGEERAKGNILERFSAQQFPDLHSELNLSSLELGDSALYFCASSITGQVNTGELFFGEGSRLTVL.

This rearrangement joins TRBV6-6 to TRBJ2-6; D gene unclear. Germline loops: CDR1 MNHNY, CDR2 SVGAGI (reference sequence). Between the trimmed V and J ends, which lost 1 base and 2 bases, there was a span of 3 bases. CDR3 size: 14 residues. The CDR3 DNA sequence: TGTGCCAGCAGTTACTTAGCTGGGGCCAACGTCCTGACTTTC. Its protein product is CASSYLAGANVLTF.

The chain uses TRBV2 and TRBJ1-2; D is unclear. The V gene lost 4 bases and the J gene lost 0 bases, with 9 bases spanning the gap. The CDR3 is 14 amino acids. CDR1 is SNHLY and CDR2 is FYNNEI in the germline V gene. The CDR3 DNA reads TGTGCCAGCAGTGGGGGTTTAGCTAACTATGGCTACACCTTC. Its protein is CASSGGLANYGYTF.

The rearrangement joins TRBV7-9 to TRBJ2-1; TRBD1 matches 8 bases. V shed 3 bases, J shed 10 bases, and the junction held 11 bases outside the gene matches. The CDR3 is made up of 15 amino acids. Germline loops: CDR1 SEHNR, CDR2 FQNEAQ (reference sequence). CDR3 in amino acids: CASSFGDRGSREQFF. The CDR3, as DNA: TGTGCCAGCAGCTTCGGTGACAGGGGCTCGCGCGAGCAGTTCTTC.

The chain joins TRBV2 to TRBJ1-5, with unresolved D. There are 15 residues in the CDR3. The V and J ends lost 6 bases and 1 base respectively, with 13 bases between them. From germline, CDR1 is SNHLY and CDR2 FYNNEI. The CDR3 DNA follows: TGTGCCAGCAGCAGAACAGAGGTGAGCAATCAGCCCCAGCATTTT. This encodes CASSRTEVSNQPQHF.

V usage is TRBV7-2 and J usage is TRBJ2-5; 9 nucleotides agree with TRBD1. V was clipped by 5 bases and J by 5 bases; unmatched bases: 9. CDR1 and CDR2 from the germline V gene are SGHTA and FQGNSA. The CDR3 runs to 15 residues. The CDR3 is CASSPWTGARETQYF. CDR3 bases: TGTGCCAGCAGCCCTTGGACAGGGGCTAGGGAGACCCAGTACTTC.

The chain couples TRBV9 to TRBJ2-3; tentative D call: TRBD1 (6 bases). Germline CDR1 is SGDLS and CDR2 is YYNGEE. The CDR3 is 12 residues long. The V end was cut by 1 base, the J end by 6 bases, with 6 bases between. The CDR3 here is CASSVTGDTQYF. The CDR3 DNA follows: TGTGCCAGCAGCGTAACAGGGGATACGCAGTATTTT.

The chain joins TRBV2 to TRBJ1-2, with TRBD1 matching over 7 bases. This CDR3 is 15 amino acids long. V shed 3 bases, J shed 4 bases, and the junction held 8 bases outside the gene matches. Germline V gene lookup returns CDR1 SNHLY and CDR2 FYNNEI. CDR3 DNA: TGTGCCAGCAGTGACGAGACAGGGTTGATCTATGGCTACACCTTC. Protein: CASSDETGLIYGYTF.

This chain uses TRBV7-2 with TRBJ2-3; TRBD2 aligns across 12 bases. Losses at the gene ends were 1 base for V and 5 bases for J; bases not matched to a gene: 13. Germline V gene sequence: CDR1 SGHTA, CDR2 FQGNSA. The CDR3 is 19 amino acids. In nucleotides, the CDR3 is TGTGCCAGCAGCTTAGTCCTAGCGGGAGGGCCGTATAGGGGAGATACGCAGTATTTT. Translation: CASSLVLAGGPYRGDTQYF.

This clone was counted a single time. CDR3 region: CASSQAPGTGNTIYF. Written as DNA, the CDR3 is TGTGCCAGCAGCCAAGCTCCGGGGACTGGAAACACCATATATTTT. V usage is TRBV7-2 and J usage is TRBJ1-3, with D uncertain. The CDR3 consists of 15 residues. Germline CDR1 SGHTA, CDR2 FQGNSA. V gave up 5 bases and J gave up 2 bases, with 13 bases separating them. Full variable domain (outside the CDR3, taken from reference TRBV7-2 and TRBJ1-3): GAGVSQSPSNKVTEKGKDVELRCDPISGHTALYWYRQSLGQGLEFLIYFQGNSAPDKSGLPSDRFSAERTGGSVSTLTIQRTQQEDSAVYLCASSQAPGTGNTIYFGEGSWLTVV.

The rearrangement links TRBV27 to TRBJ2-2, with no clear D. V dropped 2 bases and J dropped 7 bases, with 5 bases sitting between them. Germline V lookup: CDR1 MNHEY, CDR2 SMNVEV (reference sequence). The CDR3 has 12 amino acids. The CDR3 sequence: CASSLRIGELFF. The DNA of the CDR3 is TGTGCCAGCAGTTTAAGGATCGGGGAGCTGTTTTTT.

The V gene is TRBV5-6, the J gene TRBJ2-2; 9 bases agree with TRBD1. The CDR3 extends over 16 amino acids. J lost 1 base, V lost 0 bases, and 1 base had no gene match. Germline CDR1 reads SGHDT; CDR2 reads YYEEEE. CDR3 sequence (DNA): TGTGCCAGCAGCTTGGGGACAGGGGTGAACACCGGGGAGCTGTTTTTT. Its translation is CASSLGTGVNTGELFF.

This clone showed up just a few times. The rearrangement joins TRBV7-9 to TRBJ1-4; D is possibly TRBD1 (5 bases). Per germline, CDR1 SEHNR and CDR2 FQNEAQ (reference sequence). The V and J ends lost 4 bases and 7 bases respectively, with 13 bases between them. The CDR3 is 14 residues long. The CDR3 DNA sequence: TGTGCCAGCAGCTCTGTCCAGGGCGGTGAAAAACTGTTTTTT. Protein: CASSSVQGGEKLFF.

This sequence joins TRBV18 and TRBJ2-1; 9 bases fit TRBD1. CDR3 length: 18 amino acids. Trimming took 7 bases from V and 3 from J; bases not matched to a gene: 16. Germline CDR1 KGHSH, CDR2 LQKENI. CDR3 bases: TGTGCCAGCTTCGGGACAGGGAAGCTAGCGGTTAACTACAATGAGCAGTTCTTC. It yields the protein CASFGTGKLAVNYNEQFF.

This clone was detected once. Different DNA sequences within this sample yield the same CDR3. In DNA, the CDR3 is TGTGCCAGCAGCCCGGATTCCAACTATGGCTACACCTTC. This gives the protein CASSPDSNYGYTF. J is TRBJ1-2 and V is TRBV6-6; D remains unclear. Trimming removed 6 bases from V and 2 bases from J, with 10 bases in between. The CDR3 is made up of 13 amino acids. Germline V gives CDR1 MNHNY, CDR2 SVGAGI (reference sequence).

The rearrangement uses TRBV5-4 and TRBJ2-1, with TRBD2 as a possible D gene (5 bases). The CDR3 spans 16 residues. Per germline, CDR1 SGHNT and CDR2 YYREEE (reference sequence). V was shortened by 4 bases and J by 0 bases, with 14 bases between the two germline ends. CDR3 sequence: CASSSVTGSSYNEQFF. DNA for the CDR3: TGTGCCAGCAGCAGTGTGACGGGAAGCTCCTACAATGAGCAGTTCTTC.